The clone carrying this T cell receptor beta chain has more than one count but fewer than ten. Single viable CD3+CD4+CD8-CD45RO+ cells were sorted as the memory CD4+ T cells. The repertoire was sequenced with immunoSEQ multiplex PCR; TCRdb's copy has only in-frame clones and lacks some. Seen here are tens of thousands of clones, 82% observed once, and the top ten hold about 0.5%. These data are taken from a study of memory CD4+ T cells and cytomegalovirus serostatus. V shed 0 bases and J shed 4 bases, with 15 bases lying between them. The germline V gene encodes CDR1 GTSNPN and CDR2 SVGIG (reference sequence). The CDR3 extends over 15 amino acids.

This sequence joins TRBV30 and TRBJ1-1; D may be TRBD1 (5 bases). This sequence originates from an adult in good health and CMV-seronegative. Some clones in this sample may be carry-over from other donors' samples. The sample comprised memory CD4+ T cells from blood. The CDR3 DNA reads TGTGCCTGGAGTGTTGGGACTATTAGGCGCACTGAAGCTTTCTTT. It encodes CAWSVGTIRRTEAFF.